The clone carrying this T cell receptor beta chain was counted only a few times. Its antigen is undetermined. The donors, all of them Caucasian adults, lived in Nashville, Tennessee. The data belong to a study of shared clonotypes between healthy human individuals. Study findings and constraints: Across several donors, naive CD4 shared 4.5% to 6%, naive CD8 more than 3%, memory CD4 roughly 2.4%, memory CD8 about 0.4%. As a rule, naive subsets had a larger estimated richness than memory subsets. Only blood underwent sampling, and tissue repertoires likely differ.

CDR3 length: 15 amino acids. Germline values: CDR1 SNHLY, CDR2 FYNNEI. V shed 2 bases, J shed 3 bases, and the junction held 3 bases outside the gene matches. Sequenced by immunoSEQ multiplex PCR; TCRdb stores in-frame clones only, minus some. The profile shows over a million clones, about three quarters of them singletons. Sequencing was performed on memory CD4+ T cells sorted from blood. Subset indicated: CD45RA-negative fraction. The chain is built from TRBV2 and TRBJ1-1; the match to TRBD1 covers 10 bases. This sequence originates from a man aged 18 to 30 in good health. The CDR3 nucleotides are TGTGCCAGCAGTGAATATGGGACAGGGGACACTGAAGCTTTCTTT. Translating it yields CASSEYGTGDTEAFF.